This T cell receptor (beta chain) was sequenced for a study of Ad26.COV2.S vaccination and SARS-CoV-2 variants. Germline CDR1 is SEHNR and CDR2 is FQNEAQ (reference sequence). V lost 5 bases, J lost 2 bases, and 3 bases stayed unmatched. The CDR3 covers 15 residues. Clones were read by immunoSEQ multiplex PCR, and TCRdb kept only the in-frame ones, dropping some. Of roughly 350,000 clones detected, 80% to 90% appear once; the ten largest clones hold around 11%. The treatment was: some 20 received Ad26.COV2.S at low or high dose, single or two shots; 5 received placebo; per-sample allocation not given. Specimen acquisition occurred on day 63 following the initial vaccine or placebo injection.

The rearrangement joins TRBV7-9 to TRBJ2-1; the match to TRBD2 covers 10 bases. This clonotype was obtained from a person between 18 and 59 years old who received the Ad26.COV2.S COVID-19 vaccine or a placebo. This sample comprised peripheral blood, obtained in a trial of Ad26.COV2.S vaccine versus placebo. CDR3 region: CASSPGLAAYNEQFF. As DNA, the CDR3 is TGTGCCAGCAGCCCTGGACTAGCGGCCTACAATGAGCAGTTCTTC.